The 28 T cell receptor beta chains listed next were all sequenced from one sample in a study of T cell repertoires in cytomegalovirus infection. For these receptors, no antigen is known. One entry per CDR3 protein, called by TCRdb with MiXCR from the reads. The sample has under 450,000 distinct CDR3 sequences; nearly 35% are singletons. The starting material was cultured PBMCs, obtained from culture after CMV antigen stimulation. These receptors all come from a human donor in good health (CMV status not recorded). Some clones in this sample may be carry-over from other donors' samples.

J is TRBJ2-1 and V is TRBV7-2, with D perhaps matching TRBD2 (5 bases). The germline gives CDR1 SGHTA, CDR2 FQGNSA. The CDR3 is 17 amino acids. Trimming stripped 5 bases from V and 0 bases from J, with 17 bases between. The CDR3 loop reads CASSAAGTQRSYNEQFF. CDR3 nucleotide sequence: TGTGCCAGCAGCGCTGCGGGTACGCAGCGCTCCTACAATGAGCAGTTCTTC.

V is TRBV4-3 and J is TRBJ1-2; D unclear. This CDR3 contains 14 residues. Trimming removed 7 bases from V and 6 bases from J, with 18 bases in between. CDR1 is LGHNA, CDR2 YSLEER, per germline. CDR3 amino acids: CASTSDPGGDGYTF. CDR3 DNA: TGCGCCAGCACCTCGGACCCTGGAGGAGATGGCTACACCTTC.

The table lists this clonotype with a few counts. This chain links TRBV15 with TRBJ1-1; possible D gene TRBD1, 5 bases. V was pared by 0 bases and J by 0 bases, with 5 bases between. Germline V CDR1 and CDR2: LNHNV, YYDKDF (reference sequence). CDR3 size: 14 residues. This CDR3 reads CATSRETVNTEAFF. The CDR3 DNA is TGTGCCACCAGCAGAGAGACAGTGAACACTGAAGCTTTCTTT.

The CDR3 region is CASSQVTLANEQYF. The CDR3 nucleotides read TGCGCCAGCAGCCAAGTGACTCTCGCGAACGAGCAGTACTTC. This rearrangement joins TRBV4-1 to TRBJ2-7; D gene uncertain. This CDR3 is built from 14 residues. V was pared by 1 base and J by 5 bases, with 12 bases between. Germline CDR1 MGHRA, CDR2 YSYEKL.

This clonotype was found a few times. V usage is TRBV30 and J usage is TRBJ2-5, with TRBD2 identical over 10 bases. Trimming cost V 5 bases and J 5 bases; bases outside gene matches: 8. The CDR3 has 14 residues. Germline V gene sequence: CDR1 GTSNPN, CDR2 SVGIG (reference sequence). DNA for the CDR3: TGTGCCTGGTCCGGGACTAGCGTGTGGGAGACCCAGTACTTC. It encodes CAWSGTSVWETQYF. The full variable domain, rest sourced from reference TRBV30 and TRBJ2-5, is SQTIHQWPATLVQPVGSPLSLECTVEGTSNPNLYWYRQAAGRGLQLLFYSVGIGQISSEVPQNLSASRPQDRQFILSSKKLLLSDSGFYLCAWSGTSVWETQYFGPGTRLLVL.

V usage is TRBV24-1 and J usage is TRBJ2-1, with 7 positions matching TRBD1. Unmatched junction bases numbered 6, after V lost 2 bases and J lost 0 bases. In germline, CDR1 is KGHDR, CDR2 SFDVKD. The CDR3 consists of 17 residues. CDR3 DNA: TGTGCCACCAGTGATTCTAAACAGGGGAGCTCCTACAATGAGCAGTTCTTC. Its translation is CATSDSKQGSSYNEQFF.

The chain joins TRBV7-9 to TRBJ2-5; weak D call: TRBD2 (5 bases). Germline CDR1 SEHNR, CDR2 FQNEAQ (reference sequence). V was cut by 5 bases and J by 4 bases, with 17 bases left in between. The CDR3 extends over 15 amino acids. CDR3 nucleotides: TGTGCCAGCAGCCTAAGCCGTGGAGGAGGAGAGACCCAGTACTTC. Translated: CASSLSRGGGETQYF.

This clonotype occurred once. The V and J genes are TRBV10-2 and TRBJ1-5, with 7 bases matching TRBD1. CDR3 size: 17 residues. Germline CDR1 is WSHSY and CDR2 is SAAADI. Unmatched junction bases numbered 12, after V lost 2 bases and J lost 5 bases. For the CDR3, the DNA is TGCGCCAGCAGTGAGCCTCACCAGGGGGTGAACCATCAGCCCCAGCATTTT. The encoded protein is CASSEPHQGVNHQPQHF.

This clonotype was seen just once. The chain uses TRBV6-6 and TRBJ2-2; D may be TRBD1 (5 bases). This CDR3 region has 13 residues. V was trimmed by 7 bases and J by 6 bases, leaving 12 bases between them. Germline V lookup: CDR1 MNHNY, CDR2 SVGAGI (reference sequence). The CDR3 here is CASTFRVSGELFF. The CDR3 nucleotides are TGTGCCAGCACTTTCAGGGTTTCCGGGGAGCTGTTTTTT.

This clonotype was counted between two and nine times. This chain joins TRBV6-2 or TRBV6-3 and TRBJ1-5; D not certain. Deletions cut 0 bases from V and 6 bases from J, with 6 bases between. The CDR3 is made up of 13 amino acids. CDR1 MNHEY and CDR2 SVGEGT come from the germline V gene. The CDR3 sequence: CASSYSEVQPQHF. Here the CDR3 DNA reads TGTGCCAGCAGTTACTCGGAAGTTCAGCCCCAGCATTTT.

CDR3 protein: CASSPDSGRTDTQYF. The CDR3, as DNA: TGCGCCAGCAGCCCTGACAGTGGGAGGACAGATACGCAGTATTTT. V usage is TRBV5-1 and J usage is TRBJ2-3; possibly TRBD2 for D (6 bases). There are 15 residues in the CDR3. Trimming left V 4 bases short and J 3 bases short, with 15 bases between. Germline loops: CDR1 SGHRS, CDR2 YFSETQ.

Only a few counts were recorded for this clonotype. V usage is TRBV6-2 or TRBV6-3 and J usage is TRBJ2-7; D not certain. The V gene lost 2 bases and the J gene lost 0 bases, with 11 bases spanning the gap. The CDR3 has 15 residues. CDR1 MNHEY and CDR2 SVGEGT come from the germline V gene. CDR3 in amino acids: CASSYNGGSSYEQYV. The CDR3 nucleotides read TGTGCCAGCAGTTACAATGGCGGAAGCTCCTACGAGCAGTACGTC.

This clonotype has a handful of counts. The genes are TRBV7-8 and TRBJ2-1; 8 nucleotides line up with TRBD2. The junction had 6 bases not matched to a gene; V was cut back by 2 bases and J by 0 bases. The germline V gene has CDR1 SGHVS and CDR2 FQNEAQ. This CDR3 is built from 17 residues. The CDR3 nucleotides are TGTGCCAGCAGCTTACGCGGGAGGTCCAGCTCCTACAATGAGCAGTTCTTC. It is translated as CASSLRGRSSSYNEQFF.

The rearrangement joins TRBV7-2 to TRBJ1-2; D is undetermined. The ends were cut back, 4 bases at V and 2 bases at J, with 17 bases in the middle. This CDR3 has 16 amino acids. Per germline, CDR1 SGHTA and CDR2 FQGNSA. CDR3 DNA: TGTGCCAGCAGCTCAGGATCGGTTGATGGCAACTATGGCTACACCTTC. Translating gives CASSSGSVDGNYGYTF.

CDR3 protein: CASSQKLAGADTQYF. In DNA form, the CDR3 reads TGCGCCAGCAGCCAGAAACTAGCGGGAGCTGATACGCAGTATTTT. This sequence joins TRBV4-1 and TRBJ2-3, with 11 bases matching TRBD2. This CDR3 is 15 amino acids long. Trimming at V came to 3 bases and at J to 6 bases, leaving 5 bases not matched to a gene. In germline, CDR1 is MGHRA, CDR2 YSYEKL.

The chain uses TRBV27 and TRBJ2-1; TRBD2 matches at 12 bases. The CDR3 has 16 amino acids. The germline V gene encodes CDR1 MNHEY and CDR2 SMNVEV (reference sequence). With 1 base clipped from V and 5 bases from J, the junction kept 3 bases outside the gene matches. The CDR3 protein is CASSLLSSGRDNEQFF. The CDR3 nucleotides are TGTGCCAGCAGTTTATTGTCTAGCGGGAGGGACAATGAGCAGTTCTTC.

This clonotype was observed a few times. The chain uses TRBV6-1 and TRBJ2-3, with D unclear. Trimming removed 6 bases from V and 0 bases from J, with 13 bases in between. The CDR3 covers 15 residues. Germline V gene sequence: CDR1 MNHNS, CDR2 SASEGT. The CDR3 region has the DNA TGTGCCAGCAGAGGAGAGACATCTAGCACAGATACGCAGTATTTT. Translated: CASRGETSSTDTQYF.

CDR3 sequence: CASSPDISGNTIYF. CDR3 in DNA: TGTGCCAGCAGCCCGGACATCTCTGGAAACACCATATATTTT. The chain links TRBV7-2 to TRBJ1-3; a weak D match, TRBD1 (5 bases). Per the germline V gene, CDR1 is SGHTA and CDR2 is FQGNSA. The CDR3 has 14 amino acids. V lost 5 bases and J lost 0, with 8 bases in between.

The chain uses TRBV29-1 and TRBJ2-7; D possibly corresponds to TRBD2 (5 bases). V was clipped by 4 bases and J by 6 bases, with 19 bases between them. The CDR3 runs 14 residues. Germline V gives CDR1 SQVTM, CDR2 ANQGSEA. CDR3 nucleotide sequence: TGCAGCGTTGTCCCCACCGACTGGGCGGGCGAGCAGTACTTC. Translated, it gives CSVVPTDWAGEQYF.

The chain links TRBV20-1 to TRBJ2-1; TRBD2 matches at 9 bases. Germline loops: CDR1 DFQATT, CDR2 SNEGSKA (reference sequence). The CDR3 contains 13 residues. The V and J ends lost 5 bases and 10 bases, in that order; junction bases with no gene match: 9. CDR3 sequence (DNA): TGCAGTGCTCCCATAGCGGGAGAGGGGGAGCAGTTCTTC. As protein: CSAPIAGEGEQFF.

This chain links TRBV29-1 with TRBJ1-1; no definite D call. This CDR3 has 13 amino acids. Germline V gene sequence: CDR1 SQVTM, CDR2 ANQGSEA. Deletions cut 7 bases from V and 5 bases from J, with 17 bases between. CDR3 sequence (DNA): TGCAGCGCCCTGTTGGGCCCCGGAACTGAAGCTTTCTTT. Its translation is CSALLGPGTEAFF. The whole variable domain, remainder taken from reference TRBV29-1 and TRBJ1-1, is SAVISQKPSRDICQRGTSLTIQCQVDSQVTMMFWYRQQPGQSLTLIATANQGSEATYESGFVIDKFPISRPNLTFSTLTVSNMSPEDSSIYLCSALLGPGTEAFFGQGTRLTVV.

A few counts support this clonotype. The gene calls are TRBV25-1 and TRBJ1-6, with D possibly matching TRBD1 (5 bases). The CDR3 sequence is 13 residues long. Trimming removed 4 bases from V and 10 bases from J, with 11 bases in between. Germline V gene sequence: CDR1 MGHDK, CDR2 SYGVNS. The chain's CDR3 is CASSGKGKSPLHF. Written as DNA, the CDR3 is TGTGCCAGCAGTGGGAAGGGGAAGTCACCCCTCCACTTT.

The V and J genes are TRBV6-2 or TRBV6-3 and TRBJ1-1; 8 nucleotides line up with TRBD1. The length of the CDR3 is 19 residues. V lost 5 bases to trimming and J lost 7 bases; unmatched junction nucleotides: 24. Germline assignment: CDR1 MNHEY and CDR2 SVGEGT. CDR3 residues: CASSPLKFPGQDYSIEAFF. In nucleotides, the CDR3 is TGTGCCAGCAGTCCTCTCAAGTTCCCGGGACAGGACTATTCTATTGAAGCTTTCTTT.

The chain uses TRBV13 and TRBJ2-5; D unresolved. V dropped 5 bases and J dropped 4 bases, with 11 bases sitting between them. This CDR3 is built from 13 residues. Looked up from germline, CDR1 is PRHDT and CDR2 is FYEKMQ (reference sequence). The CDR3 protein is CASSPYRGETQYF. The DNA for the CDR3 is TGTGCCAGCAGCCCCTACCGAGGAGAGACCCAGTACTTC.

The chain uses TRBV20-1 and TRBJ2-7, with TRBD2 identical over 11 bases. CDR3 length equals 15 residues. The germline CDR1 and CDR2 sequences are DFQATT and SNEGSKA (reference sequence). The CDR3 spells CSLKRPGLADSEQYF. CDR3 coding DNA: TGCAGCCTCAAACGACCGGGACTAGCGGATAGCGAGCAGTACTTC.

The V gene is TRBV27, the J gene TRBJ1-1; D is unclear. CDR1 MNHEY and CDR2 SMNVEV come from the germline V gene (reference sequence). Trimming cost V 4 bases and J 1 base, with 7 bases left between them. The CDR3 runs 13 residues. CDR3 in amino acids: CASSWGPNTEAFF. The CDR3 region has the DNA TGTGCCAGCAGTTGGGGTCCGAACACTGAAGCTTTCTTT.

CDR3 sequence (DNA): TGTGCCAGCAGTTACTCTGTGACAGGGCCCGAGCAGTACGTC. This codes for CASSYSVTGPEQYV. The chain uses TRBV6-6 and TRBJ2-7; the match to TRBD1 covers 7 bases. This CDR3 has 14 amino acids. Germline CDR1 is MNHNY and CDR2 is SVGAGI (reference sequence). J gave up 6 bases and V 0 bases, and 5 bases lay outside the gene matches.

This clonotype came up a few times. The rearrangement joins TRBV28 to TRBJ2-1; TRBD2 matches at 11 bases. The CDR3 runs to 16 residues. Trimming cost V 1 base and J 5 bases; bases outside gene matches: 4. Germline V lookup: CDR1 MDHEN, CDR2 SYDVKM. In DNA, the CDR3 is TGTGCCAGCAGTTTATTGGGACTAGCGGAAAACAATGAGCAGTTCTTC. It encodes CASSLLGLAENNEQFF.